This T cell receptor beta chain came from a study of blood T cell repertoires in COVID-19. Assay used: immunoSEQ multiplex PCR; TCRdb lists only in-frame clones, some missing. The sample lists roughly 200,000 clones, more than 65% occurring once. Per the germline V gene, CDR1 is MNHEY and CDR2 is SVGEGT. V shed 5 bases and J 4 bases; nucleotides not matched to a gene: 2. This CDR3 is built from 14 residues. Sequencing was performed on peripheral blood. The rearrangement uses TRBV6-2 or TRBV6-3 and TRBJ2-6, with 7 bases aligning to TRBD1. This TCR was sampled from a man aged 45 to 65 with active or convalescent COVID-19. CDR3 nucleotides: TGTGCCAGCAGTCGGGGACAGGGGGCCAACGTCCTGACTTTC. This gives the protein CASSRGQGANVLTF.